This T cell receptor beta chain is from a study of T cell responses to AZD1222 COVID-19 vaccine. V lost 5 bases and J lost 2, with 10 bases in between. The germline V gene has CDR1 SGHNT and CDR2 YYREEE (reference sequence). This CDR3 is 13 amino acids long. The repertoire was sequenced with immunoSEQ multiplex PCR; TCRdb's copy has only in-frame clones and lacks some. The sample consists of 150,000 or so clones, roughly 90% of them appearing once. The receptor's source is an adult in good health. The rearrangement joins TRBV5-4 to TRBJ1-2; D is perhaps TRBD1 (6 bases). The source was peripheral blood, collected on day 0 of AZD1222 vaccination. The CDR3: CASRPDRNYGYTF. In DNA, the CDR3 is TGTGCCAGCAGACCCGACAGGAACTATGGCTACACCTTC.